Following are 32 T cell receptor beta chains from one sample sequenced in a study of memory CD8 T cells in hepatitis C reinfection. Time point meaning: peak reinfection, 3 to 8 weeks after reinfection detection. TCR sequencing was done directly ex vivo on sorted cells, without expansion in vitro. Clones were sequenced by immunoSEQ multiplex PCR, and TCRdb holds only the in-frame ones, with some missing. The repertoire holds 35,000 to 50,000 clones, with 70% to 90% as singletons. The source material was naive CD8+ T cells sorted from blood. The receptor set was obtained from a man aged 18 to 30 with hepatitis C virus infection.

The chain recombines TRBV11-2 with TRBJ2-7, with a tentative D call TRBD1 (5 bases). Germline CDR1 SGHAT, CDR2 FQNNGV. The CDR3 extends over 14 amino acids. V gave up 0 bases and J gave up 3 bases, with 9 bases separating them. Here the CDR3 DNA reads TGTGCCAGCAGCTTAGATTCAGGGTACTACGAGCAGTACTTC. It encodes CASSLDSGYYEQYF.

This clone was seen a few times. In nucleotides, the CDR3 is TGTGCCAGCAGCTCGGGGAGGAACACTGAAGCTTTCTTT. Translation gives CASSSGRNTEAFF. This chain connects TRBV7-8 to TRBJ1-1; D gene ambiguous. CDR3 size: 13 residues. V lost 4 bases and J lost 1, with 7 bases in between. Germline assignment: CDR1 SGHVS and CDR2 FQNEAQ.

This clone was recorded only once. The chain carries TRBV29-1 and TRBJ2-1; 9 bases are shared with TRBD1. Germline V gene sequence: CDR1 SQVTM, CDR2 ANQGSEA. This CDR3 spans 14 amino acids. J gave up 12 bases and V 3 bases, and 12 bases lay outside the gene matches. CDR3 in DNA: TGCAGCGTTGACAGGGACAGGGAGACGTTTGGGCAGTTCTTC. This translates into CSVDRDRETFGQFF.

This clone came up a few times. This chain links TRBV4-1 with TRBJ1-5; D gene ambiguous. The CDR3 is made up of 14 amino acids. Trimming shortened V by 2 bases and J by 1 base, and 6 bases separated the two germline ends. CDR1 and CDR2 from the germline V gene are MGHRA and YSYEKL. The DNA for the CDR3 is TGCGCCAGCAGCCAAAGTCAGAGCAATCAGCCCCAGCATTTT. This gives the protein CASSQSQSNQPQHF.

This clone was picked up a small number of times. The J gene is TRBJ1-5, the V gene TRBV10-2; no reliable D call. The CDR3 totals 11 residues. The germline CDR1 and CDR2 sequences are WSHSY and SAAADI. With 11 bases removed from V and 5 bases from J, the gap between germline ends came to 10 bases. The CDR3 reads CASGSYQPQHF. The CDR3 nucleotides are TGCGCCTCGGGGAGCTATCAGCCCCAGCATTTT.

This CDR3 is CAWSSVGRYISGNTIYF. The CDR3 coding sequence is TGTGCCTGGAGCTCAGTTGGCAGATACATCTCTGGAAACACCATATATTTT. The J gene is TRBJ1-3, the V gene TRBV30; no clear D. The CDR3 covers 17 residues. V lost 3 bases to trimming and J lost 0 bases, with 18 bases between them. Germline CDR1 reads GTSNPN; CDR2 reads SVGIG (reference sequence). The full variable domain, with the rest looked up from reference TRBV30 and TRBJ1-3, is SQTIHQWPATLVQPVGSPLSLECTVEGTSNPNLYWYRQAAGRGLQLLFYSVGIGQISSEVPQNLSASRPQDRQFILSSKKLLLSDSGFYLCAWSSVGRYISGNTIYFGEGSWLTVV.

The rearrangement joins TRBV12-5 to TRBJ2-1; TRBD2 aligns across 14 bases. The length of the CDR3 is 18 residues. Germline CDR1 and CDR2: LGHNT and FRNRAP. Trimming cost V 3 bases and J 1 base; bases outside gene matches: 5. CDR3 DNA sequence: TGTGCTAGTGGTTTTTCGGGACTAGCGGGAGCGTCCTACAATGAGCAGTTCTTC. This codes for CASGFSGLAGASYNEQFF. The variable domain in full, completed from reference TRBV12-5 and TRBJ2-1, reads DARVTQTPRHKVTEMGQEVTMRCQPILGHNTVFWYRQTMMQGLELLAYFRNRAPLDDSGMPKDRFSAEMPDATLATLKIQPSEPRDSAVYFCASGFSGLAGASYNEQFFGPGTRLTVL.

This chain uses TRBV27 with TRBJ2-3; 9 nucleotides agree with TRBD1. The CDR3 consists of 15 residues. CDR1 is MNHEY, CDR2 SMNVEV, per germline (reference sequence). After removal of 4 bases from V and 2 bases from J, the junction contained 4 bases not matched to a gene. CDR3 DNA sequence: TGTGCCAGCAGTTACGGGACAGGGATCACAGATACGCAGTATTTT. Translated, it gives CASSYGTGITDTQYF.

As DNA, the CDR3 is TGCGCCAGCAGCTTCAGTATACTGGGACAGGGTAGGATGAACACTGAAGCTTTCTTT. Translated: CASSFSILGQGRMNTEAFF. The gene calls are TRBV5-1 and TRBJ1-1; 9 bases are shared with TRBD1. V shed 2 bases and J 0 bases; nucleotides not matched to a gene: 14. CDR3 size: 19 residues. Per the germline V gene, CDR1 is SGHRS and CDR2 is YFSETQ.

This chain connects TRBV5-1 to TRBJ2-1; 14 bases align to TRBD2. Trimming took 5 bases from V and 0 from J; bases not matched to a gene: 4. The CDR3 is 17 residues long. Germline CDR1 is SGHRS and CDR2 is YFSETQ. The CDR3, as DNA: TGCGCCAGCAGAGAGACTAGCGGGGGGGTCTCCTACAATGAGCAGTTCTTC. Amino acids: CASRETSGGVSYNEQFF.

The chain combines TRBV11-2 with TRBJ2-3; TRBD2 matches at 7 bases. Germline loops: CDR1 SGHAT, CDR2 FQNNGV. The CDR3 has 16 amino acids. V was pared by 3 bases and J by 2 bases, with 8 bases of the junction left unmatched. The CDR3 DNA follows: TGTGCCAGCAGCTTCGACAAGGGACTACTCACAGATACGCAGTATTTT. Protein sequence: CASSFDKGLLTDTQYF.

V gene TRBV5-4 combines with J gene TRBJ1-2, with 8 bases fitting TRBD1. There are 15 residues in the CDR3. V dropped 2 bases and J dropped 8; count of bases not matched to a gene: 11. The germline CDR1 and CDR2 sequences are SGHNT and YYREEE (reference sequence). The CDR3 sequence: CASSFLGQGFEGYTF. In DNA form, the CDR3 reads TGTGCCAGCAGCTTCCTTGGACAGGGTTTTGAAGGCTACACCTTC. The whole variable domain, remainder taken from reference TRBV5-4 and TRBJ1-2, is ETGVTQSPTHLIKTRGQQVTLRCSSQSGHNTVSWYQQALGQGPQFIFQYYREEENGRGNFPPRFSGLQFPNYSSELNVNALELDDSALYLCASSFLGQGFEGYTFGSGTRLTVV.

The CDR3 DNA is TGTGCCAGCAGCTCGGGAGGCGGAACCGCCTACGAGCAGTACGTC. Translating gives CASSSGGGTAYEQYV. The chain links TRBV5-4 to TRBJ2-7; 7 bases are shared with TRBD2. CDR1 and CDR2 (germline): SGHNT, YYREEE (reference sequence). The ends lost 3 bases at V and 2 bases at J; junction bases unmatched: 8. The CDR3 totals 15 residues.

This chain uses TRBV7-9 with TRBJ1-1; D gene ambiguous. The CDR3 contains 15 residues. Trimming cost V 1 base and J 4 bases, with 13 bases left between them. Germline lookup yields CDR1 SEHNR and CDR2 FQNEAQ (reference sequence). The CDR3 DNA is TGTGCCAGCAGCTTAGTGTCCTACCTCCCCACTGAAGCTTTCTTT. It translates to CASSLVSYLPTEAFF.

The genes are TRBV9 and TRBJ2-7; 7 nucleotides line up with TRBD1. Germline loops: CDR1 SGDLS, CDR2 YYNGEE. The CDR3 sequence is 13 residues long. Trimming removed 3 bases from V and 7 bases from J; junction bases left unmatched: 7. The CDR3 spells CASSGRQGEEQYF. The CDR3 coding sequence is TGTGCCAGCAGCGGGCGACAGGGAGAAGAGCAGTACTTC.

V is TRBV9 and J is TRBJ2-1; 8 nucleotides match TRBD2. Trimming removed 3 bases from V and 7 bases from J; junction bases left unmatched: 12. The germline CDR1 and CDR2 sequences are SGDLS and YYNGEE. The CDR3 loop spans 16 amino acids. CDR3 bases: TGTGCCAGCAGCGGCAGACCGACTAGCGTGAAGAATGAGCAGTTCTTC. It codes for CASSGRPTSVKNEQFF.

This clone has a single count. The J gene is TRBJ2-3, the V gene TRBV7-6, with 11 bases identical to TRBD2. Germline V gene lookup returns CDR1 SGHVS and CDR2 FNYEAQ. This CDR3 contains 18 residues. Trimming took 4 bases from V and 2 from J; bases not matched to a gene: 11. The CDR3 DNA is TGTGCCAGCAGCTCCAGCCTACTAGCGGGGGTAAACACAGATACGCAGTATTTT. Translation: CASSSSLLAGVNTDTQYF.

The chain has TRBV5-4 and TRBJ2-5; 8 nucleotides align to TRBD2. With V trimmed by 2 bases and J by 5 bases, 2 bases remained unmatched. CDR1 is SGHNT, CDR2 YYREEE, per germline (reference sequence). CDR3 length: 13 residues. This chain's CDR3 is CASSFGGGETQYF. Here the CDR3 DNA reads TGTGCCAGCAGCTTCGGCGGGGGGGAGACCCAGTACTTC.

The V and J genes are TRBV28 and TRBJ1-5; the match to TRBD1 covers 7 bases. Unmatched junction bases numbered 2, after V lost 7 bases and J lost 2 bases. Germline values: CDR1 MDHEN, CDR2 SYDVKM. This CDR3 has 13 amino acids. Here the CDR3 reads CASIGQGNQPQHF. In DNA, the CDR3 is TGTGCCAGCATTGGACAGGGCAATCAGCCCCAGCATTTT.

This clone is a singleton in its sample. V usage is TRBV7-6 and J usage is TRBJ2-3; weak D call: TRBD2 (5 bases). In germline, CDR1 is SGHVS, CDR2 FNYEAQ. V lost 0 bases, J lost 6 bases, and 10 bases lay in between. The CDR3 extends over 14 amino acids. In DNA form, the CDR3 reads TGTGCCAGCAGCTTAGCGCTCGGGGTGGATACGCAGTATTTT. It translates to CASSLALGVDTQYF.

The rearrangement links TRBV11-2 to TRBJ2-1; 13 positions agree with TRBD2. Germline CDR1 reads SGHAT; CDR2 reads FQNNGV. With 1 base clipped from V and 4 bases from J, the junction kept 4 bases outside the gene matches. The CDR3 has 17 amino acids. The CDR3 sequence is CASSLGTSGRGYNEQFF. CDR3 nucleotide sequence: TGTGCCAGCAGCTTAGGAACTAGCGGGAGGGGGTACAATGAGCAGTTCTTC.

This chain links TRBV7-7 with TRBJ2-2, with 8 bases that match TRBD1. The V gene end was trimmed by 5 bases and the J gene end by 1 base; junction bases not matched to a gene: 0. Germline CDR1 reads SSHAT; CDR2 reads FNYEAQ (reference sequence). The CDR3 is 14 amino acids. The DNA for the CDR3 is TGTGCCAGCAGCGGGACAGGGAACACCGGGGAGCTGTTTTTT. Its translation is CASSGTGNTGELFF.

This chain joins TRBV30 and TRBJ2-5, with D maybe TRBD1 (7 bases). CDR3 length: 13 residues. The V gene's germline CDR1 is GTSNPN and CDR2 SVGIG (reference sequence). The V end lost 4 bases, the J end lost 2 bases, and 11 bases lay between the germline ends. The DNA for the CDR3 is TGTGCCTGGATGCAGGGGGGACAAGAGACCCAGTACTTC. It codes for CAWMQGGQETQYF.

The rearrangement joins TRBV19 to TRBJ2-1; 11 bases agree with TRBD2. The CDR3 totals 16 residues. Unmatched junction bases numbered 8, after V lost 3 bases and J lost 7 bases. Germline V gene lookup returns CDR1 LNHDA and CDR2 SQIVND (reference sequence). CDR3 protein: CASSISSGGFWNEQFF. CDR3 coding DNA: TGTGCCAGTAGTATCTCTAGCGGGGGGTTCTGGAATGAGCAGTTCTTC.

The V call is TRBV6-5, the J call TRBJ1-4; D is ambiguous. The CDR3 sequence is 15 residues long. Germline V gene lookup returns CDR1 MNHEY and CDR2 SVGAGI. V was clipped by 0 bases and J by 2 bases, with 7 bases between them. CDR3 loop: CASSYSRETNEKLFF. Here the CDR3 DNA reads TGTGCCAGCAGTTACTCTAGGGAGACTAATGAAAAACTGTTTTTT.

Points on this clone: Other DNA sequences within the sample encode an identical CDR3. This chain uses TRBV7-9 with TRBJ1-1; 7 bases agree with TRBD1. Trimming at V came to 5 bases and at J to 4 bases, leaving 10 bases not matched to a gene. The CDR3 runs to 15 residues. From germline, CDR1 is SEHNR and CDR2 FQNEAQ (reference sequence). The CDR3 spells CASSLQTGQGTEAFF. For the CDR3, the DNA is TGTGCCAGCAGCCTGCAGACAGGGCAGGGCACTGAAGCTTTCTTT. The whole variable domain, remainder taken from reference TRBV7-9 and TRBJ1-1, is DTGVSQNPRHKITKRGQNVTFRCDPISEHNRLYWYRQTLGQGPEFLTYFQNEAQLEKSRLLSDRFSAERPKGSFSTLEIQRTEQGDSAMYLCASSLQTGQGTEAFFGQGTRLTVV.

This rearrangement joins TRBV28 to TRBJ2-1; D perhaps matches TRBD1 (6 bases). Germline V gene lookup returns CDR1 MDHEN and CDR2 SYDVKM. There are 16 residues in the CDR3. V lost 4 bases and J lost 4, with 17 bases in between. CDR3 amino acids: CASSYPPHRVYNEQFF. As DNA, the CDR3 is TGTGCCAGCAGTTACCCCCCACACAGGGTGTACAATGAGCAGTTCTTC.

The genes are TRBV27 and TRBJ2-5, with 7 positions matching TRBD2. CDR3 length: 15 residues. Losses at the gene ends were 5 bases for V and 0 bases for J; bases not matched to a gene: 6. The germline V gene encodes CDR1 MNHEY and CDR2 SMNVEV (reference sequence). The CDR3 loop reads CASSTGTTYQETQYF. The CDR3, as DNA: TGTGCCAGCAGTACCGGGACTACATACCAAGAGACCCAGTACTTC.

The rearrangement uses TRBV28 and TRBJ2-7, with 8 positions matching TRBD1. The CDR3 is 14 amino acids. Losses at the gene ends were 2 bases for V and 3 bases for J; bases not matched to a gene: 3. CDR1 and CDR2 (germline): MDHEN, SYDVKM. The CDR3 spells CASSLQGAYYEQYF. For the CDR3, the DNA is TGTGCCAGCAGTTTACAGGGGGCCTACTACGAGCAGTACTTC.

The chain uses TRBV7-9 and TRBJ2-2; TRBD1 aligns across 8 bases. Germline CDR1 SEHNR, CDR2 FQNEAQ (reference sequence). V lost 7 bases and J lost 6; bases outside the gene matches: 4. CDR3 length: 13 residues. CDR3 region: CASTQGASGELFF. CDR3 nucleotides: TGTGCCAGCACGCAGGGGGCGTCCGGGGAGCTGTTTTTT.

The rearrangement uses TRBV28 and TRBJ2-1, with D tentatively TRBD2 (5 bases). V lost 3 bases, J lost 9 bases, and 9 bases lay in between. CDR3 length: 12 residues. Germline CDR1 MDHEN, CDR2 SYDVKM. CDR3 coding DNA: TGTGCCAGCAGTTTGGGAGAAGGTGAGCAGTTCTTC. Protein: CASSLGEGEQFF.

The gene calls are TRBV7-9 and TRBJ1-1, with D perhaps matching TRBD1 (5 bases). The CDR3 totals 12 residues. The V and J ends lost 5 bases and 6 bases respectively, with 10 bases between them. From germline, CDR1 is SEHNR and CDR2 FQNEAQ (reference sequence). CDR3 in amino acids: CASSHGGSEAFF. DNA for the CDR3: TGTGCCAGCAGCCACGGGGGTTCTGAAGCTTTCTTT. Variable domain in full (rest from reference TRBV7-9 and TRBJ1-1): DTGVSQNPRHKITKRGQNVTFRCDPISEHNRLYWYRQTLGQGPEFLTYFQNEAQLEKSRLLSDRFSAERPKGSFSTLEIQRTEQGDSAMYLCASSHGGSEAFFGQGTRLTVV.